The T cell receptor (beta chain) under discussion was sequenced for a study of blood T cell repertoires in COVID-19. Study information: PBMCs, B-cell-depleted T cells, or T cells provided the cDNA or gDNA that made up the material.

TCRdb keeps only in-frame clones here, not all; method: immunoSEQ multiplex PCR. Of more than 150,000 clones listed, 84% were seen once; the top ten hold approximately 9.4%. CDR1 is ENHRY and CDR2 is SYGVKD in the germline V gene. V was pared by 4 bases and J by 3 bases, with 0 bases of the junction left unmatched. The CDR3 sequence is 13 residues long. For this clone: Other DNA sequences in this specimen translate into the identical CDR3.

This rearrangement joins TRBV10-3 to TRBJ1-1; 9 bases align to TRBD1. The sample consisted of peripheral blood. The sequence derives from a woman aged 50 to 65 with acute or convalescent COVID-19. The CDR3 reads CAISGDRDTEAFF. CDR3 coding DNA: TGTGCCATCAGTGGGGACAGGGACACTGAAGCTTTCTTT.